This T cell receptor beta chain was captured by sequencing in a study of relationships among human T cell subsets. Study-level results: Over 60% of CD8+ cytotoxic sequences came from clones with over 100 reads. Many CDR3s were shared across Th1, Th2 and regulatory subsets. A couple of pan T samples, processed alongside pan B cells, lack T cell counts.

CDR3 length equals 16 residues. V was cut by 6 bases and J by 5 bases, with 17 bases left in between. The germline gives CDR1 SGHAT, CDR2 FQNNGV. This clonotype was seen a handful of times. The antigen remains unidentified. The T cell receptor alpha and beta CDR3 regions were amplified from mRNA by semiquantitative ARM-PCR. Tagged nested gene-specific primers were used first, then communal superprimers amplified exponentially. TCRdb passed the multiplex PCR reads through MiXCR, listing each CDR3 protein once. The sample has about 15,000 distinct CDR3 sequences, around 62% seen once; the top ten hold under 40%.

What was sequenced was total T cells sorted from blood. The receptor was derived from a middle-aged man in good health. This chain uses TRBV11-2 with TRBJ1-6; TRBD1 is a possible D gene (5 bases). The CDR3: CASSKEGLGNNSPLHF. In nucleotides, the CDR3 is TGTGCCAGCAGTAAGGAGGGGCTCGGGAATAATTCACCCCTCCACTTT.